This TCR beta chain is from a study of cytomegalovirus exposure and HLA in healthy donors. Study-wide findings and caveats: In terms of immune exposure information, only CMV serostatus was available. Several of the most significant clusters appeared linked to common viral pathogens, based on a later analysis. A few chains linked to CMV were shown in vitro to be specific for CMV antigens. The study carried out a later analysis of TCR beta sequences. It associated approximately 16,000 of them with specific HLA alleles at a false discovery rate of 0.05.

This clone appeared a few times. Its cognate antigen is unknown. V lost 4 bases and J lost 0; bases outside the gene matches: 9. Germline V gene lookup returns CDR1 SGHTA and CDR2 FQGNSA. CDR3 length: 18 amino acids. The PCR employed 60 Vbeta primers together with 13 Jbeta primers. Assay used: immunoSEQ multiplex PCR; TCRdb lists only in-frame clones, some missing. The data hold 42,000 or so clones, with roughly half observed a single time. This receptor was identified in a human donor in good health. The V and J genes are TRBV7-2 and TRBJ2-7, with 13 bases fitting TRBD2. Sequenced material: PBMCs. In DNA form, the CDR3 reads TGTGCCAGCAGCTCGAGGACTAGCGGGGGTCAAAGCTCCTACGAGCAGTACTTC. Translation: CASSSRTSGGQSSYEQYF.